Below, one TCR beta chain is given with its context. The data derive from a study of shared clonotypes between healthy human individuals. Background on the study: Donors had three CD4 naive, three CD4 memory, two CD8 naive and one CD8 memory plate apiece.

The protocol was immunoSEQ multiplex PCR, while the TCRdb copy is restricted to in-frame clones and leaves out a portion. The repertoire consists of about 1.5 million clones, with under 99% occurring once and the leading ten covering roughly 0.42%. The sample taken for sequencing was naive CD4+ T cells sorted from blood. As to subset: CD45RA+ positively selected. This clonotype originated in a man aged 25 to 45 in good health.

CDR3 coding DNA: TGTGCCAGCTCACCCCTAGCGGGAGGTGGAGAGACCCAGTACTTC. It codes for CASSPLAGGGETQYF. The V gene is TRBV18, the J gene TRBJ2-5; 11 bases agree with TRBD2. CDR1 KGHSH and CDR2 LQKENI come from the germline V gene. Trimming removed 3 bases from V and 4 bases from J; junction bases left unmatched: 4. This CDR3 is built from 15 residues.